These T cell receptor beta chains were read from a single sample in a study of blood T cell repertoires in COVID-19. TCRdb's table, derived via immunoSEQ multiplex PCR, lists solely in-frame clones and lacks some. Of 150,000 or so clones listed, around nine tenths are singletons. Input material: peripheral blood. The receptor source for this set is a human donor in a cohort sampled during active COVID-19. CDR3s include the opening cysteine and the closing phenylalanine or tryptophan. The D gene is left open where the match is weak.

d_call	v_call	cdr3_aa
TRBD2	TRBV19	CASLSGRAYSGELFF
TRBD1	TRBV5-1	CASSLERGLRDSPLHF
TRBD2	TRBV9	CASSVAGGTGELFF
TRBD1	TRBV7-6	CASSYRGDNEKLFF
TRBD2	TRBV7-2	CASSFAGGVSYEQYF
NA	TRBV19	CASSGLRSGGRTEAFF
NA	TRBV15	CATSHRATYNEQFF
TRBD1	TRBV5-6	CASSLGQGVFYGYTF
NA	TRBV11-3	CASSFLAMYNEQFF
NA	TRBV6-1	CASSEGSVGNQPQHF
TRBD2	TRBV7-9	CASSLSGGSYEQYF
NA	TRBV28	CASRTAGLSNTEAFF
NA	TRBV27	CASSGGSQPQHF
TRBD2	TRBV28	CAIRGGHSTDTQYF
TRBD1	TRBV15	CATSRSTDRDYEQYF
TRBD2	TRBV7-3	CASSLLTAPRRGGGNTDTQYF
TRBD1	TRBV28	CASSGTASNQPQHF
NA	TRBV7-2	CASSSAGARDTQYF
NA	TRBV7-6	CASSLRGGATSYNEQFF
TRBD2	TRBV3-1/TRBV3-2	CASSQAGGPGAYEQYF
NA	TRBV20-1	CSASGLGESIGSYEQYF
NA	TRBV5-4	CASSFSTTVYGYTF
NA	TRBV7-2	CASSLSPGPEETQYF
NA	TRBV9	CASSALERGTEAFF
TRBD1	TRBV5-4	CASSLQGAGDTQYF
NA	TRBV6-6	CASGPGLSYEQYF
TRBD1	TRBV25-1	CASRADREYEKLFF
TRBD2	TRBV4-1	CASSQDSLAGVVQTQYF
TRBD1	TRBV2	CASSETRDRGIEQFF
NA	TRBV30	CAWSLHTLNTEAFF
TRBD1	TRBV10-3	CAISEGGRADEQYF
TRBD1	TRBV6-1	CASSEGQGGDEQYF
NA	TRBV5-6	CASSLPGAGTQYF
TRBD2	TRBV10-3	CAISEGSGGTQYF
NA	TRBV3-1/TRBV3-2	CASSQFREKETQYF
NA	TRBV2	CASSETAYEQYF
TRBD1	TRBV10-3	CATLLEGGSGYGYTF
NA	TRBV21-1	CASSRGESEAFF
TRBD1	TRBV14	CASSLASTGTGIHYGYTF
NA	TRBV30	CAWGQGGDEKLFF
TRBD1	TRBV9	CASSARGPQSYEQYF
TRBD1	TRBV27	CASRTTKDRGQQYF
NA	TRBV15	CATSNRVDQPQHF
TRBD2	TRBV13	CASSFERGLYNEQFF
NA	TRBV5-4	CASSPRTAWNTEAFF
NA	TRBV30	CAWSSPVAAEQYF
TRBD1	TRBV7-3	CASRTEGANTEAFF
NA	TRBV4-1	CASSSGLWNTEAFF